The source of this TCR beta chain is a study of T cell responses to AZD1222 COVID-19 vaccine. Using immunoSEQ multiplex PCR, the repertoire was profiled, and TCRdb retains in-frame clones only, with some absent. The sample shows under 95,000 clones, over 75% of them seen only once. Of note for this clone: Its antigen is still unknown.

Study conclusions and caveats: The study found Spike-specific TCR breadth and depth rose after two AZD1222 doses. White British people made up most donors, females outnumbered males, and clonal diversity was possibly underestimated.

This TCR was sampled from an adult in good health. Sequenced here: peripheral blood, sampled on day 0 of AZD1222 vaccination.

The CDR3 region is CASTQGNEQYF. CDR3 DNA: TGTGCCAGCACCCAGGGGAACGAGCAGTACTTC. The rearrangement joins TRBV12-3 or TRBV12-4 to TRBJ2-7; perhaps TRBD1 as D (6 bases). Between the trimmed V and J ends, which lost 7 bases and 5 bases, there was a span of 9 bases. The CDR3 spans 11 residues.